This T cell receptor beta chain originates from a study of T cells in localized non-small cell lung cancer. Study-level results: Higher blood T cell density tracked longer overall survival. Sequencing was limited to one tumor region, leaving the possibility of heterogeneity open. Of the tissues analyzed, uninvolved adjacent lung showed maximal T cell clonality, greater than tumor. Adjacent lung held a median 57 of the top 100 tumor clones.

Notes on this clone: Its antigen is undetermined.

Repertoires were generated with immunoSEQ multiplex PCR, while TCRdb's copy carries only in-frame clones and drops some. Here the sample spans tens of thousands of clones, approximately 90% being singletons. The source is a woman between 40 and 69 years old with stage I squamous cell lung carcinoma. The sequences come from peripheral blood, collected before any cancer treatment.

CDR3 DNA sequence: TGTGCCTGGAGTGTTGGGACAGGCCGAAATGAAAAACTGTTTTTT. Translation gives CAWSVGTGRNEKLFF. The chain has TRBV30 and TRBJ1-4; 8 bases line up with TRBD1. This CDR3 contains 15 residues. Per germline, CDR1 GTSNPN and CDR2 SVGIG (reference sequence). The ends lost 0 bases at V and 5 bases at J; junction bases unmatched: 5.